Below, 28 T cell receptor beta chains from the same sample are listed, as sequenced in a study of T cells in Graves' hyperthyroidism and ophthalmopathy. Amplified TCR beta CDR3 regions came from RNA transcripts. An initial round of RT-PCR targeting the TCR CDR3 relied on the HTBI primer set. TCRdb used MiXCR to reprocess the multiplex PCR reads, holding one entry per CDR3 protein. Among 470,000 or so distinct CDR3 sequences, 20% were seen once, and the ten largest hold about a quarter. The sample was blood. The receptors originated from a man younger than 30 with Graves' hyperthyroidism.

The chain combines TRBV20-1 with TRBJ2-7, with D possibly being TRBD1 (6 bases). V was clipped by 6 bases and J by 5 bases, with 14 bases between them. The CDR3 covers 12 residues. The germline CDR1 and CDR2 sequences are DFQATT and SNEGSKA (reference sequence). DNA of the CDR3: TGCAGTGCCATGGACAGTACTCACGAGCAGTACTTC. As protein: CSAMDSTHEQYF.

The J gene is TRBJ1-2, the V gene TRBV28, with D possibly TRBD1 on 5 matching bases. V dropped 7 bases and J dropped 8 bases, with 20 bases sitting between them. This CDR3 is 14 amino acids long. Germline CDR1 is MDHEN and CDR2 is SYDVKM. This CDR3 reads CASTDPTEYRGYTF. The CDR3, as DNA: TGTGCCAGCACGGACCCGACGGAATACAGGGGCTACACCTTC.

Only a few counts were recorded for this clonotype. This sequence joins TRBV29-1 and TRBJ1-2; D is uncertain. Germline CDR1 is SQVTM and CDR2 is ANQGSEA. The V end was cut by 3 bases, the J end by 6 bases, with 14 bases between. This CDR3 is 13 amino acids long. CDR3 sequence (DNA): TGCAGCGTTGAGCCGGGCCTCGGGGATGGCTACACCTTC. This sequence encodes CSVEPGLGDGYTF. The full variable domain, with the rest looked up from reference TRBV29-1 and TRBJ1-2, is SAVISQKPSRDICQRGTSLTIQCQVDSQVTMMFWYRQQPGQSLTLIATANQGSEATYESGFVIDKFPISRPNLTFSTLTVSNMSPEDSSIYLCSVEPGLGDGYTFGSGTRLTVV.

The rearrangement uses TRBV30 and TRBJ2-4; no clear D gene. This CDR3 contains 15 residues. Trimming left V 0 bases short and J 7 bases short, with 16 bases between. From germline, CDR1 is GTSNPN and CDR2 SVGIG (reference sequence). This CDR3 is CAWSVRNPKKNIQYF. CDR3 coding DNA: TGTGCCTGGAGTGTACGAAACCCTAAAAAGAACATTCAGTACTTC.

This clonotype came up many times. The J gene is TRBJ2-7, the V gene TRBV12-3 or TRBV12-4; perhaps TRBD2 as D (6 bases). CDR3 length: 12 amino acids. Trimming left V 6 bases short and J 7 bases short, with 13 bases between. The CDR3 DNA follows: TGTGCCAGCAGCCCGACGGGGAGGGAGCAGTACTTC. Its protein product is CASSPTGREQYF.

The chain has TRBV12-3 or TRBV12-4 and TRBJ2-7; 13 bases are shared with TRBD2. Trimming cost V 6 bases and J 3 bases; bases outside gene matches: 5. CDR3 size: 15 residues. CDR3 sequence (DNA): TGTGCCAGCAGCAAGGGACTAGCGGGGCTCTACGAGCAGTACTTC. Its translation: CASSKGLAGLYEQYF.

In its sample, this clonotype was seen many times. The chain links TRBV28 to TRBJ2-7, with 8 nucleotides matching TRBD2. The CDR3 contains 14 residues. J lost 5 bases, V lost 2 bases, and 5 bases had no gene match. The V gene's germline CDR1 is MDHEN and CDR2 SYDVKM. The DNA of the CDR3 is TGTGCCAGCAGTTTAAGGACTAGCAACCACGAGCAGTACTTC. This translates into CASSLRTSNHEQYF.

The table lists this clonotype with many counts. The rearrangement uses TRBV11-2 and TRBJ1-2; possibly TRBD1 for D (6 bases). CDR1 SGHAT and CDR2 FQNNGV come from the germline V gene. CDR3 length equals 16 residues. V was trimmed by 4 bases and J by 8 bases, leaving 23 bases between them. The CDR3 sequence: CASSSPERTASGGYTF. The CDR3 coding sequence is TGTGCCAGCAGCTCCCCTGAGAGGACAGCCTCCGGGGGCTACACCTTC.

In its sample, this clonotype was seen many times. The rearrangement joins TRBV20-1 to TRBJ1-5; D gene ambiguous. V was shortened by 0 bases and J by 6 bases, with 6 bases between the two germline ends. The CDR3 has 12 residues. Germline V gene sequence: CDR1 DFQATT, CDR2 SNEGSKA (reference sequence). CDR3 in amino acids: CSARDSGQPQHF. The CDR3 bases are TGCAGTGCTAGAGACAGTGGTCAGCCCCAGCATTTT.

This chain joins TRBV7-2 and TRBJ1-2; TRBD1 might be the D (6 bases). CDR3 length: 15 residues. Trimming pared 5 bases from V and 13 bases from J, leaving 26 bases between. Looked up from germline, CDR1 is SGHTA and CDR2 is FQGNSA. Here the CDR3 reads CASSQQVSVGATSTF. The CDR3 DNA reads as TGTGCCAGCAGCCAACAAGTCTCGGTGGGGGCCACTTCCACCTTC.

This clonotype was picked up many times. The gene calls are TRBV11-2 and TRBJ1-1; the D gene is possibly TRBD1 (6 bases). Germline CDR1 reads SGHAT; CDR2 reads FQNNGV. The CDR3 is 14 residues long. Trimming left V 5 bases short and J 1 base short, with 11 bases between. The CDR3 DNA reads TGTGCCAGCAGCCTACAGGGAAGGAACACTGAAGCTTTCTTT. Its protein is CASSLQGRNTEAFF.

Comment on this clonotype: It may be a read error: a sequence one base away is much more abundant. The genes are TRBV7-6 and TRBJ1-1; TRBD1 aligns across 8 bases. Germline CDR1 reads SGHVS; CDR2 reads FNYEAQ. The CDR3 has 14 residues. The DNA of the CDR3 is TGTGCCAGCAGTCCAGGGGGCTGGGACACTGAAGCTTGCTTT. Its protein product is CASSPGGWDTEACF.

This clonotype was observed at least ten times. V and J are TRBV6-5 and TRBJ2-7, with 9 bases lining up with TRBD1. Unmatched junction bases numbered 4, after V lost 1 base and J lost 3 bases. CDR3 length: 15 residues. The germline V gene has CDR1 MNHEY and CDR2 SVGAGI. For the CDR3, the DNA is TGTGCCAGCAGTTACTTTTCGGGACAGGGCTACGAGCAGTACTTC. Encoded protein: CASSYFSGQGYEQYF.

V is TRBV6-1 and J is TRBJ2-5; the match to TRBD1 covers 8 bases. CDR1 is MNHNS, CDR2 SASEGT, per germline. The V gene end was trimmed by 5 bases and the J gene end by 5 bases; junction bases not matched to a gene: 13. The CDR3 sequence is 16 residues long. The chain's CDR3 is CASSPDRGWPGETQYF. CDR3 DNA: TGTGCCAGCAGTCCCGACAGGGGATGGCCGGGGGAGACCCAGTACTTC.

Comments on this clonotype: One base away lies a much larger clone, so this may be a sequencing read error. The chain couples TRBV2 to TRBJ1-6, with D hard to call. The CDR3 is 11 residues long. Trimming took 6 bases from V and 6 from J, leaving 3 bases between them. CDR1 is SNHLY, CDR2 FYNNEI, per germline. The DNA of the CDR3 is TGTGCCAGCAGGGTTAATTCACCCCTCCACTTT. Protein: CASRVNSPLHF.

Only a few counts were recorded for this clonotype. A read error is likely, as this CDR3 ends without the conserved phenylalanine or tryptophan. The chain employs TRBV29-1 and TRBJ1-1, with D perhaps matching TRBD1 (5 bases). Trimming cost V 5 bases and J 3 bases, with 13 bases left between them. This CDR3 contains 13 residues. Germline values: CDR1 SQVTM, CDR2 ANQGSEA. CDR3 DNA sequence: TGCAGCGTTAGAGCAGGAGGGGACACTGAAGCTTTCTCT. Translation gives CSVRAGGDTEAFS.

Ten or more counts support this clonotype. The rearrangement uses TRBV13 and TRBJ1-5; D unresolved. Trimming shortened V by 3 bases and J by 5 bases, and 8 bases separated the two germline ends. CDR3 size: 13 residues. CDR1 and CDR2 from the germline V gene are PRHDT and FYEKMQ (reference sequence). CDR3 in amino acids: CASSLKLHQPQHF. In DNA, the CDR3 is TGTGCCAGCAGCTTGAAGCTCCATCAGCCCCAGCATTTT.

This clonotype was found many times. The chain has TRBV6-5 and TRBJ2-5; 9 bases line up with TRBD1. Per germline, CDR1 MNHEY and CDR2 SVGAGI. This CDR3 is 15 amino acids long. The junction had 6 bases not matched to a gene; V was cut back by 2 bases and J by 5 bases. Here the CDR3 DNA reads TGTGCCAGCAGTTACACGACAGGGGGGCGGGAGACCCAGTACTTC. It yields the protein CASSYTTGGRETQYF.

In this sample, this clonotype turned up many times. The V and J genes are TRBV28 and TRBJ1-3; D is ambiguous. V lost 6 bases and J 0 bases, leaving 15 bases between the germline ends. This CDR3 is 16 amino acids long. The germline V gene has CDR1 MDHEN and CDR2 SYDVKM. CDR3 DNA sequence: TGTGCCAGCAGCTTCGGGGAAGAGGGCTCTGGAAACACCATATATTTT. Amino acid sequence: CASSFGEEGSGNTIYF.

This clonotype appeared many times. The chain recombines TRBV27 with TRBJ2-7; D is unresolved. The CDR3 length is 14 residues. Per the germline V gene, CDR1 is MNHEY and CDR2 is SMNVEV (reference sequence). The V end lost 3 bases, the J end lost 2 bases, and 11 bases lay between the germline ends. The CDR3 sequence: CASSFGLSAYEQYF. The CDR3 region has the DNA TGTGCCAGCAGTTTCGGTTTATCGGCCTACGAGCAGTACTTC.

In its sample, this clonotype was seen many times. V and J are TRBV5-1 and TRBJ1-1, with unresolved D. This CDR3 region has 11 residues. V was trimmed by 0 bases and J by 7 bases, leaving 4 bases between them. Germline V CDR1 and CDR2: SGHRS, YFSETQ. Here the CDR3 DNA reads TGCGCCAGCAGCTTGGCCGATGAAGCTTTCTTT. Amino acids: CASSLADEAFF.

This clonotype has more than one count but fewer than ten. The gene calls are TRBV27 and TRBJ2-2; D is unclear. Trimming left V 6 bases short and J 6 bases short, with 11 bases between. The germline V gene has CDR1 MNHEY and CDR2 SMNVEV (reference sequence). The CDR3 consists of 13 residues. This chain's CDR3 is CASSTRASGELFF. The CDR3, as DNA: TGTGCCAGCAGCACCCGGGCATCCGGGGAGCTGTTTTTT.

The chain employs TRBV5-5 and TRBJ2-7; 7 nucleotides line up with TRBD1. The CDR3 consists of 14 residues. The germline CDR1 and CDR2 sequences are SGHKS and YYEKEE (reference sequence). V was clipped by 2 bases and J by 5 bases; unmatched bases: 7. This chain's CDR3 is CASSFLQGLHEQYF. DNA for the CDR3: TGTGCCAGCAGCTTCCTACAGGGGTTGCACGAGCAGTACTTC.

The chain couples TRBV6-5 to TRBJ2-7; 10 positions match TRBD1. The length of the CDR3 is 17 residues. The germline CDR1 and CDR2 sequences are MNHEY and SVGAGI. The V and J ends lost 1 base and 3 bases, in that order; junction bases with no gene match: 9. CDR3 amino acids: CASSYFGGQGSVYEQYF. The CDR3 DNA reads TGTGCCAGCAGTTACTTCGGGGGACAGGGGAGTGTCTACGAGCAGTACTTC.

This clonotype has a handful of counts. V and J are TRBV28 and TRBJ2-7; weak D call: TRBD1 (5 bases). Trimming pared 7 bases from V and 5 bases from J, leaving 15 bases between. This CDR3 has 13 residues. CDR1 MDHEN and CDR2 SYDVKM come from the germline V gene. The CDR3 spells CASIDQGRDEQYF. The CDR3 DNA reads TGTGCCAGCATCGACCAGGGTCGGGACGAGCAGTACTTC.

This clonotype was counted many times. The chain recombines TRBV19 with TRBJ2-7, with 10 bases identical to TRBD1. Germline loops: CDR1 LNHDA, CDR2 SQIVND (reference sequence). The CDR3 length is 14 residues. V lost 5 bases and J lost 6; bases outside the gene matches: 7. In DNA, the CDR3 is TGTGCCAGTAGTCCGCGACAGGGGGCTCGCGAGCAGTACTTC. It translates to CASSPRQGAREQYF.

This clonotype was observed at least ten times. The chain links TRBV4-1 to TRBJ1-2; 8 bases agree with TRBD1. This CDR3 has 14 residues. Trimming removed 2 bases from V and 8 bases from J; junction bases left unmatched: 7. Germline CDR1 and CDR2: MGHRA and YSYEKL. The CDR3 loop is CASSQPGQGKGYTF. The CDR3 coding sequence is TGCGCCAGCAGCCAACCCGGACAGGGAAAGGGCTACACCTTC.

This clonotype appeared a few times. This CDR3 is CAWSGGLNSPLHF. CDR3 in DNA: TGTGCCTGGAGCGGGGGGCTTAATTCACCCCTCCACTTT. The rearrangement uses TRBV30 and TRBJ1-6; D is perhaps TRBD1 (6 bases). Germline assignment: CDR1 GTSNPN and CDR2 SVGIG (reference sequence). The CDR3 is 13 residues long. V was clipped by 3 bases and J by 6 bases, with 9 bases between them.